This paragraph reports one T cell receptor (beta chain). This sample was included in a study of blood T cell repertoires in COVID-19. Overall study context: Italy, Spain and the United States were the sources of the convalescent and acute COVID-19 samples.

There are 15 residues in the CDR3. Germline CDR1 and CDR2: MDHEN and SYDVKM. Trimming pared 6 bases from V and 4 bases from J, leaving 15 bases between. Original processing methods: It was from reference gene primer amplification that nucleated cell counts were estimated. The table came from immunoSEQ multiplex PCR; TCRdb's copy has only in-frame clones and leaves some out. For V, J and clone size, that table is used; D and trimming come from the DNA. The profile shows roughly 300,000 clones, around 87% of them singletons. This clonotype originated in a woman in her forties or fifties who had recovered from COVID-19. Sample: peripheral blood. The chain recombines TRBV28 with TRBJ1-4, with a possible D match to TRBD1 (6 bases). The CDR3, as DNA: TGTGCCAGCAGACGCACGGTCAGGGGTAATGAAAAACTGTTTTTT. The encoded protein is CASRRTVRGNEKLFF.